Each of the 15 T cell receptor beta chains below was sequenced from the same sample in a study of T cells in localized non-small cell lung cancer. Sequenced by immunoSEQ multiplex PCR; TCRdb stores in-frame clones only, minus some. The repertoire has tens of thousands of clones, 89% of them found once; the top ten carry around 10%. Sample: peripheral blood, taken before any cancer treatment. Receptors were obtained from a woman aged 35-75 years with stage I lung adenocarcinoma.

This sequence joins TRBV5-1 and TRBJ1-2; a weak D match, TRBD1 (6 bases). CDR1 is SGHRS and CDR2 is YFSETQ in the germline V gene. This CDR3 has 15 amino acids. The germline V and J ends were trimmed by 0 bases and 8 bases, with 17 bases remaining between them. The CDR3 reads CASSLGLGTFRGYTF. CDR3 DNA: TGCGCCAGCAGCTTGGGTCTAGGGACATTCCGGGGCTACACCTTC. The complete variable domain, with remaining parts taken from reference TRBV5-1 and TRBJ1-2, reads KAGVTQTPRYLIKTRGQQVTLSCSPISGHRSVSWYQQTPGQGLQFLFEYFSETQRNKGNFPGRFSGRQFSNSRSEMNVSTLELGDSALYLCASSLGLGTFRGYTFGSGTRLTVV.

The chain couples TRBV18 to TRBJ2-7; tentatively, D is TRBD2 (6 bases). Germline V gene data show CDR1 as KGHSH and CDR2 as LQKENI. V shed 6 bases and J shed 13 bases, with 25 bases lying between them. There are 14 residues in the CDR3. For the CDR3, the DNA is TGTGCCAGCTCCTCCGATGGATGGAGGGGCCAAGGTTACTTC. Its translation: CASSSDGWRGQGYF.

J is TRBJ1-5 and V is TRBV6-6; 11 positions match TRBD1. J was trimmed by 6 bases and V by 5 bases; bases with no gene match: 3. The germline gives CDR1 MNHNY, CDR2 SVGAGI (reference sequence). The CDR3 length is 14 residues. As DNA, the CDR3 is TGTGCCAGCAGTAGGACAGGGGGCGGTCAGCCCCAGCATTTT. This codes for CASSRTGGGQPQHF.

This chain uses TRBV27 with TRBJ2-1; 10 nucleotides align to TRBD2. The V and J ends lost 7 bases and 5 bases, in that order; junction bases with no gene match: 8. CDR1 and CDR2 (germline): MNHEY, SMNVEV (reference sequence). The CDR3 loop spans 15 amino acids. The CDR3 sequence is CASTSGLAANNEQFF. DNA for the CDR3: TGTGCCAGCACCTCAGGACTAGCGGCCAACAATGAGCAGTTCTTC.

The chain recombines TRBV28 with TRBJ2-4; D may be TRBD1 or TRBD2 (5 bases each). Germline CDR1 MDHEN, CDR2 SYDVKM. The CDR3 length is 15 residues. The V gene lost 5 bases and the J gene lost 7 bases, with 18 bases spanning the gap. CDR3 sequence (DNA): TGTGCCAGCAGTCCATCGGGACCATTAGGGAACATTCAGTACTTC. As protein: CASSPSGPLGNIQYF.

This chain's CDR3 is CASSEAGTPLGGELFF. The CDR3 coding sequence is TGTGCCAGCAGTGAAGCCGGGACCCCTTTGGGAGGGGAGCTGTTTTTT. The chain joins TRBV2 to TRBJ2-2; the D call may be TRBD1 or TRBD2 (5 bases each). Germline assignment: CDR1 SNHLY and CDR2 FYNNEI. CDR3 length: 16 residues. Trimming cost V 0 bases and J 8 bases, with 16 bases left between them. Filled out from reference TRBV2 and TRBJ2-2, the complete variable domain reads EPEVTQTPSHQVTQMGQEVILRCVPISNHLYFYWYRQILGQKVEFLVSFYNNEISEKSEIFDDQFSVERPDGSNFTLKIRSTKLEDSAMYFCASSEAGTPLGGELFFGEGSRLTVL.

The CDR3: CASSLALTDTQYF. The CDR3 nucleotides read TGTGCCAGCAGCTTAGCCTTGACAGATACGCAGTATTTT. V usage is TRBV7-9 and J usage is TRBJ2-3, with D hard to call. The ends were cut back, 0 bases at V and 3 bases at J, with 4 bases in the middle. Germline CDR1 is SEHNR and CDR2 is FQNEAQ (reference sequence). This CDR3 has 13 residues.

The CDR3 DNA sequence: TGTGCCAGCAGCTTCGGTAGGAATCAGCCCCAGCATTTT. It translates to CASSFGRNQPQHF. The rearrangement links TRBV7-2 to TRBJ1-5; D not certain. Germline V CDR1 and CDR2: SGHTA, FQGNSA. Between the trimmed V and J ends, which lost 3 bases and 4 bases, there was a span of 7 bases. This CDR3 region has 13 residues.

The chain links TRBV5-1 to TRBJ2-5, with D uncertain. V dropped 1 base and J dropped 2 bases, with 6 bases sitting between them. Germline V gene sequence: CDR1 SGHRS, CDR2 YFSETQ. The CDR3 runs 13 residues. CDR3 in amino acids: CASSLFLQETQYF. For the CDR3, the DNA is TGCGCCAGCAGCTTGTTCCTACAAGAGACCCAGTACTTC.

This clone was counted a few times. The chain carries TRBV9 and TRBJ2-2, with D maybe TRBD1 (6 bases). The CDR3 length is 16 residues. V was cut by 0 bases and J by 2 bases, with 11 bases left in between. Germline CDR1 reads SGDLS; CDR2 reads YYNGEE. CDR3 bases: TGTGCCAGCAGCGTAGGAGGGGGAGTTAACACCGGGGAGCTGTTTTTT. It is translated as CASSVGGGVNTGELFF.

This clone was counted a single time. CDR3 loop: CAISPEERVSNEQFF. The CDR3 region has the DNA TGTGCCATCAGTCCCGAGGAGCGGGTTTCCAATGAGCAGTTCTTC. This rearrangement joins TRBV10-3 to TRBJ2-1, with D possibly matching TRBD2 (6 bases). Germline V gene sequence: CDR1 ENHRY, CDR2 SYGVKD. V was clipped by 5 bases and J by 6 bases, with 17 bases between them. CDR3 length: 15 amino acids.

The chain combines TRBV9 with TRBJ1-3; 7 bases map to TRBD1. The germline gives CDR1 SGDLS, CDR2 YYNGEE. Trimming cost V 4 bases and J 2 bases; bases outside gene matches: 9. The CDR3 has 16 residues. In DNA form, the CDR3 reads TGTGCCAGCAGCTCAGCAACAGGGGAGGCTGGAAACACCATATATTTT. The encoded protein is CASSSATGEAGNTIYF.

This clone was found once. The CDR3 region is CASSLGGSYNEQFF. The CDR3 nucleotides read TGTGCCAGCAGTTTGGGGGGATCCTACAATGAGCAGTTCTTC. The chain couples TRBV28 to TRBJ2-1; tentative D call: TRBD2 (6 bases). The germline CDR1 and CDR2 sequences are MDHEN and SYDVKM. The CDR3 covers 14 residues. Trimming removed 3 bases at V and 1 base at J, with 7 bases between.

V is TRBV9 and J is TRBJ1-5; D is ambiguous. Trimming left V 5 bases short and J 7 bases short, with 10 bases between. The CDR3 length is 12 residues. Germline V lookup: CDR1 SGDLS, CDR2 YYNGEE. CDR3 residues: CASSGLGQPQHF. The CDR3 DNA reads as TGTGCCAGCAGTGGCCTAGGACAGCCCCAGCATTTT. The full variable domain, in which reference TRBV9 and TRBJ1-5 provide the parts outside the CDR3, is DSGVTQTPKHLITATGQRVTLRCSPRSGDLSVYWYQQSLDQGLQFLIQYYNGEERAKGNILERFSAQQFPDLHSELNLSSLELGDSALYFCASSGLGQPQHFGDGTRLSIL.

The chain combines TRBV5-1 with TRBJ2-2, with TRBD1 as a possible D gene (6 bases). Germline CDR1 is SGHRS and CDR2 is YFSETQ. There are 16 residues in the CDR3. V dropped 3 bases and J dropped 4 bases, with 16 bases sitting between them. The CDR3 sequence: CASSSGGGIGTGELFF. Written as DNA, the CDR3 is TGCGCCAGCAGCTCCGGTGGGGGCATCGGCACCGGGGAGCTGTTTTTT.